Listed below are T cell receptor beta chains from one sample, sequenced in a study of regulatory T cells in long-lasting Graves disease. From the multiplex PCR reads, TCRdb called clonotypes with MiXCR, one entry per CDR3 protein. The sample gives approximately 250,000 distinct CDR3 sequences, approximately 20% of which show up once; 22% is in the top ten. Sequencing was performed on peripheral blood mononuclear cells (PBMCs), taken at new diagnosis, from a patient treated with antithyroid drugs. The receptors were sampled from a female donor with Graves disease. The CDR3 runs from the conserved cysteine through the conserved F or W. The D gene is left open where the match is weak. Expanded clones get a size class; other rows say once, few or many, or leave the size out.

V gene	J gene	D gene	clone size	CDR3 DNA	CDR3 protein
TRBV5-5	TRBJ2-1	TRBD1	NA	TGTGCCAGCAGCTTCACAGGGGGCAGGGGCAATGAGCAGTTCTTC	CASSFTGGRGNEQFF
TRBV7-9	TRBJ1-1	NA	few	TGTGCCAGCAGCGACCTGGCAGGGTTCGTGTATACTGAAGCTTTCTTT	CASSDLAGFVYTEAFF
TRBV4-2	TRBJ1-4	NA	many	TGTGCCAGCAGCCAAGATAGGCGGGAAAAACTGTTTTTT	CASSQDRREKLFF
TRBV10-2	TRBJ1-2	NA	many	TGCGCCAGCAGTCTTACATGGATGTATGGCTACACCTTC	CASSLTWMYGYTF
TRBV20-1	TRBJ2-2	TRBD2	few	TGCAGTGCTTCTACTAGCGGGAGTATTTTCGGGGAGCTGTTTTTT	CSASTSGSIFGELFF
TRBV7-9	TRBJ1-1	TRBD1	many	TGTGCCAGCAGCTTAGATTACAGGGGGCCCCTGAACACTGAAGCTTTCTTT	CASSLDYRGPLNTEAFF
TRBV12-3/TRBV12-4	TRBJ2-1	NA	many	TGTGCCAGCAGGTTCGCTTCGTTAAACTACAATGAGCAGTTCTTC	CASRFASLNYNEQFF
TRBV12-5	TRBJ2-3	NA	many	TGTGCTAGTGGTAAAAGCACAGATACGCAGTATTTT	CASGKSTDTQYF
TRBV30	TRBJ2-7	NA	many	TGTGCCTGGAGTGCCCAGGACTCGCGGGCCTACGAGCAGTACTTC	CAWSAQDSRAYEQYF
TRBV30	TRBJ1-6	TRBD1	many	TGTGCCTGGAGGTCGATCAGGGGGGATAATTCACCCCTCCACTTT	CAWRSIRGDNSPLHF
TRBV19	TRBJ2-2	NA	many	TGTGCCAGTAGTACTGAACAGGGACGAAGGAACACCGGGGAGCTGTTTTTT	CASSTEQGRRNTGELFF
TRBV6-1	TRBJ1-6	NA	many	TGTGCCAGCAGCCCATTCCCGGGACGGAATAATTCACCCCTCCACTTT	CASSPFPGRNNSPLHF
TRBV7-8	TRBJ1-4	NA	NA	TGTGCCAGCGGCAGACAGATGTTTGCAACTAATGAAAAACTGTTTTTT	CASGRQMFATNEKLFF
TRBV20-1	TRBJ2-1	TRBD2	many	TGCAGTGCTAGAGATCCTAGCGGGAGAGGGGACAATGAGCAGTTCTTC	CSARDPSGRGDNEQFF
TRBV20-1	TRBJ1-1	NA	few	TGCAGTGCCTCGGACAGAATCACTGAAGCTTTCTTT	CSASDRITEAFF
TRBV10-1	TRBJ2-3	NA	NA	TGCGCCAGCAGTGAGCCTAGCCAAGATACGCAGTATTTT	CASSEPSQDTQYF
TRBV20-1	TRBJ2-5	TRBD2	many	TGCAGTGCTAGAGATCGGGAGGGCGGCCGGGAGACCCAGTACTTC	CSARDREGGRETQYF
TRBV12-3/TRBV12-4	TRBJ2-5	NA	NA	TGTGCCAGCAGTCTTCTAGAGGGAGAGACCCAGTACTTC	CASSLLEGETQYF
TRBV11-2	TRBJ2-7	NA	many	TGTGCCAGCAGCTCTTATGTGGGGGGAGCGGGCTACGAGCAGTACTTC	CASSSYVGGAGYEQYF
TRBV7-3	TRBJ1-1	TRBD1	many	TGTGCCAGCAGCTCAGGGGGCGATTCTTCTGAAGCTTTCTTT	CASSSGGDSSEAFF
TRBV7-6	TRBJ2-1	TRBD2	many	TGTGCCAGCAGCTTAGGGGCCCAGCTAGCGGGACGTTTCGATGAGCAGTTCTTC	CASSLGAQLAGRFDEQFF
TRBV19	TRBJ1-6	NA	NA	TGTGCCAGTAGTATAGGGCCGGTTTATTCACCCCTCCACTTT	CASSIGPVYSPLHF
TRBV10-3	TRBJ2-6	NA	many	TGTGCCATCAGAACCGTGGGCTCTGGGGCCAACGTCCTGACTTTC	CAIRTVGSGANVLTF
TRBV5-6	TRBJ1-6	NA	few	TGTGCCAGCAGCTTATTTGGGGGAAGCTCCTATAATTCACCCCTCCACTTT	CASSLFGGSSYNSPLHF
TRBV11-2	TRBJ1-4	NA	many	TGTGCCAGCAGCTTATCGGGATGGGATGAAAAACTGTTTTTT	CASSLSGWDEKLFF
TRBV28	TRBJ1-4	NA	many	TGTGCCAGCAGTTCCGGGGCTGCATCCTATAATGAAAAACTGTTTTTT	CASSSGAASYNEKLFF